This entry lists 21 T cell receptor beta chains sequenced from one sample in a study of breast tumors, draining lymph nodes, adjacent tissues. One entry per CDR3 protein results from TCRdb running MiXCR on the multiplex PCR reads. The sample has about 270,000 distinct CDR3 sequences, 30% seen once. The lymph nodes were axillary draining lymph nodes from breast cancer patients. Sequencing was performed on axillary lymph node tissue. The receptor set was obtained from a female donor with breast cancer. Some clones in this sample may be carry-over from other donors' samples.

Comments on this clonotype: Germline and junction disagree at one end, which may indicate a read error. The rearrangement links TRBV11-2 to TRBJ1-1; TRBD1 is a possible D gene (5 bases). Germline assignment: CDR1 SGHAT and CDR2 FQNNGV. This CDR3 has 15 residues. CDR3 sequence (DNA): TGTGCCAGCAGCCTCCAGGGCGGGATGAACACTGAAGTTTTCTTT. Encoded protein: CASSLQGGMNTEVFF.

This chain links TRBV6-6 with TRBJ1-3; D not resolved. The germline V gene has CDR1 MNHNY and CDR2 SVGAGI (reference sequence). The CDR3 runs 15 residues. Trimming removed 2 bases from V and 0 bases from J, with 8 bases in between. In nucleotides, the CDR3 is TGTGCCAGCAGTTACCGGGATTACTCTGGAAACACCATATATTTT. Its protein product is CASSYRDYSGNTIYF.

This clonotype has at least ten counts. The rearrangement links TRBV4-1 to TRBJ2-3, with D uncertain. Germline CDR1 is MGHRA and CDR2 is YSYEKL. V dropped 2 bases and J dropped 2 bases, with 11 bases sitting between them. CDR3 length: 15 residues. CDR3: CASSQKGYDTDTQYF. CDR3 DNA sequence: TGCGCCAGCAGCCAAAAGGGCTATGACACAGATACGCAGTATTTT.

The chain carries TRBV3-2 and TRBJ2-3; TRBD2 is taken as the D call from the table, unchecked against the DNA. TRBV3-2 is annotated as a pseudogene. The CDR3 is made up of 15 amino acids. CDR3 region: CASSQAGLGTDTRYF. Written as DNA, the CDR3 is TGTGCCAGCAGCCAAGCGGGACTTGGGACAGATACGCGGTATTTT.

The rearrangement links TRBV7-7 to TRBJ2-2; D is ambiguous. The germline V gene has CDR1 SSHAT and CDR2 FNYEAQ (reference sequence). The CDR3 is 14 residues long. The CDR3 loop is CADLSTTNTGELFF. Here the CDR3 DNA reads TGTGCTGACCTCAGTACTACGAACACCGGGGAGCTGTTTTTT. Using reference TRBV7-7 and TRBJ2-2 for the parts outside the CDR3, the full variable domain is GAGVSQSPRYKVTKRGQDVTLRCDPISSHATLYWYQQALGQGPEFLTYFNYEAQPDKSGLPSDRFSAERPEGSISTLTIQRTEQRDSAMYRCADLSTTNTGELFFGEGSRLTVL.

The V and J genes are TRBV6-2 or TRBV6-3 and TRBJ1-2; the D gene is possibly TRBD1 (5 bases). Germline CDR1 MNHEY, CDR2 SVGEGT. Trimming took off 5 bases at V and 8 bases at J, with 24 bases between the two ends. This CDR3 is built from 16 residues. The chain's CDR3 is CASSHQTASGVGGYTF. The CDR3 DNA follows: TGTGCCAGCAGTCACCAGACAGCCTCAGGAGTGGGGGGCTACACCTTC.

To note about this clonotype: The conserved phenylalanine or tryptophan normally closing the CDR3 is absent here, so this likely arose from a read error. CDR3 in DNA: TGTGCCAGTAGTAGGCGGACAGAGTTAGAGACCCAGCATTTA. It translates to CASSRRTELETQHL. This chain links TRBV19 with TRBJ1-5, with D perhaps matching TRBD1 (6 bases). Germline CDR1 and CDR2: LNHDA and SQIVND (reference sequence). The CDR3 runs to 14 residues. Trimming left V 4 bases short and J 11 bases short, with 18 bases between.

Remarks on this clonotype: One base away lies a much larger clone, so this may be a sequencing read error. V gene TRBV12-3 or TRBV12-4 combines with J gene TRBJ2-7; 10 bases line up with TRBD2. The CDR3 has 13 amino acids. V dropped 11 bases and J dropped 4; count of bases not matched to a gene: 8. CDR3 region: CAGRPSGGYEQYF. The CDR3 DNA reads as TGTGCCGGCCGACCTAGCGGGGGATACGAGCAGTACTTC.

The chain joins TRBV20-1 to TRBJ2-2; 7 positions agree with TRBD1. This CDR3 is 15 amino acids long. CDR1 DFQATT and CDR2 SNEGSKA come from the germline V gene (reference sequence). The DNA of the CDR3 is TGCAGGAGCATGGACAGGACCACGAACACCGGGGAGCTGTTTTTT. Translating it yields CRSMDRTTNTGELFF.

This chain links TRBV28 with TRBJ2-1; 7 nucleotides align to TRBD1. The germline gives CDR1 MDHEN, CDR2 SYDVKM. The CDR3 runs to 12 residues. The V gene end was trimmed by 4 bases and the J gene end by 8 bases; junction bases not matched to a gene: 2. In DNA form, the CDR3 reads TGTGCCAGCAGTTCTACAGGGGATGAGCAGTTCTTC. Translation: CASSSTGDEQFF.

This clonotype was observed a handful of times. V usage is TRBV3-1 and J usage is TRBJ2-1; D could derive from TRBD1 or TRBD2 (5 bases each). CDR1 is LGHDT, CDR2 YNNKEL, per germline (reference sequence). V was cut by 4 bases and J by 10 bases, with 20 bases left in between. This CDR3 contains 15 residues. The DNA for the CDR3 is TGTGCCAGCAGCCGGGGACCGCTCGAGTCTCCGGAGCAGTTCTTC. Translating it yields CASSRGPLESPEQFF.

CDR3 residues: CRPGLATDTQYF. DNA for the CDR3: TGCAGACCGGGACTAGCAACAGATACGCAGTATTTT. The rearrangement links TRBV29-1 to TRBJ2-3; 9 nucleotides align to TRBD2. The CDR3 contains 12 residues. Germline V gives CDR1 SQVTM, CDR2 ANQGSEA.

V and J are TRBV2 and TRBJ2-5; D is undetermined. V lost 5 bases to trimming and J lost 4 bases, with 11 bases between them. The CDR3 length is 13 residues. Germline CDR1 is SNHLY and CDR2 is FYNNEI. The CDR3 reads CASSTEVRETQYF. As DNA, the CDR3 is TGTGCCAGCAGTACCGAGGTGCGAGAGACCCAGTACTTC.

The sample holds a few counts of this clonotype. The gene calls are TRBV30 and TRBJ1-2; D not certain. Germline CDR1 is GTSNPN and CDR2 is SVGIG (reference sequence). The ends were cut back, 5 bases at V and 0 bases at J, with 10 bases in the middle. This CDR3 region has 13 residues. CDR3 region: CAWYKPTNYGYTF. CDR3 bases: TGTGCCTGGTACAAGCCAACTAACTATGGCTACACCTTC. Full variable domain (missing parts from reference TRBV30 and TRBJ1-2): SQTIHQWPATLVQPVGSPLSLECTVEGTSNPNLYWYRQAAGRGLQLLFYSVGIGQISSEVPQNLSASRPQDRQFILSSKKLLLSDSGFYLCAWYKPTNYGYTFGSGTRLTVV.

This clonotype was found once. This may arise from a read error, as a much more abundant clone is one base away. The chain recombines TRBV20-1 with TRBJ2-1; TRBD2 agrees at 11 bases. From germline, CDR1 is DFQATT and CDR2 SNEGSKA (reference sequence). This CDR3 has 16 amino acids. The CDR3 spells CGARDLTSGSDNEQFF. CDR3 coding DNA: TGCGGTGCTAGAGATCTCACTAGCGGGAGTGACAATGAGCAGTTCTTC.

Remarks on this clonotype: Just one base apart from a much larger clone, this may be a read error. This sequence joins TRBV24-1 and TRBJ2-4; 7 nucleotides align to TRBD1. CDR1 is KGHDR, CDR2 SFDVKD, per germline. The CDR3 is 14 residues long. J was trimmed by 9 bases and V by 3 bases; bases with no gene match: 7. CDR3 loop: CATSDRTHRGIQYF. CDR3 nucleotide sequence: TGTGCCACCAGTGATAGGACCCACAGGGGCATTCAGTACTTC.

Turning to this clonotype: A much larger clone lies a single base off, so this may be a read error. The V call is TRBV11-3, the J call TRBJ1-2; D is unclear. From germline, CDR1 is SGHNT and CDR2 YENEEA. This CDR3 is built from 13 residues. The CDR3 DNA follows: TGTGCCAGCAGCTCCCGGACGTGGGATGGCTACATCTTC. This translates into CASSSRTWDGYIF.

Remarks on this clonotype: The junction differs from germline at one of its ends, possibly a read error. The chain employs TRBV5-8 and TRBJ2-1, with a possible D match to TRBD1 (6 bases). The CDR3 sequence is 15 residues long. The germline V gene has CDR1 SGHTS and CDR2 YDEGEE. The CDR3: CAGSSQGSSYNEQFF. The CDR3 coding sequence is TGTGCCGGCAGCTCTCAGGGGAGCTCCTACAATGAGCAGTTCTTC.

As to this clonotype: A much larger clone lies one base from this, so it may be a read error. The genes are TRBV24-1 and TRBJ2-4; D gene uncertain. CDR3 size: 16 residues. CDR1 is KGHDR and CDR2 is SFDVKD in the germline V gene. The CDR3 loop is CATGDLTLLAKNIQYF. CDR3 DNA: TGTGCCACCGGTGATTTGACCCTCCTAGCCAAAAACATTCAGTACTTC.

This clonotype was counted ten times or more. One junction end disagrees with the germline gene, perhaps due to a read error. V usage is TRBV7-7 and J usage is TRBJ2-3; D unresolved. The CDR3 runs 14 residues. Germline V gene data show CDR1 as SSHAT and CDR2 as FNYEAQ (reference sequence). For the CDR3, the DNA is TGTGCTAGCAGCCCACTCCCTAGCACAGATACGCAGTATTTT. It is translated as CASSPLPSTDTQYF.

This clonotype was counted at least ten times. For the CDR3, the DNA is TGCAGCGTTGGGCACAGGGAAGGTGAGCAGTACTTC. It encodes CSVGHREGEQYF. The chain uses TRBV29-1 and TRBJ2-7; possibly TRBD1 for D (6 bases). Trimming pared 4 bases from V and 7 bases from J, leaving 14 bases between. CDR3 length equals 12 residues. Germline V gene data show CDR1 as SQVTM and CDR2 as ANQGSEA.